The 27 T cell receptor beta chains below were found in one sample sequenced in a study of T cell responses to AZD1222 COVID-19 vaccine. Clones were read by immunoSEQ multiplex PCR, and TCRdb kept only the in-frame ones, dropping some. The table records about 19,000 clones, roughly 76% of them present only once. The sequenced sample was peripheral blood, obtained 28 days after the second AZD1222 dose. These receptor sequences come from an adult who received the AZD1222 COVID-19 vaccine.

This clone is a singleton in its sample. The chain links TRBV6-5 to TRBJ2-5; the D gene is possibly TRBD2 (5 bases). The CDR3 totals 12 residues. The V gene's germline CDR1 is MNHEY and CDR2 SVGAGI. V was shortened by 6 bases and J by 5 bases, with 10 bases between the two germline ends. Written as DNA, the CDR3 is TGTGCCAGCAGAACGGGCGGGGAGACCCAGTACTTC. Its translation: CASRTGGETQYF.

This rearrangement joins TRBV4-1 to TRBJ1-2, with TRBD1 matching 7 bases. J was trimmed by 4 bases and V by 1 base; bases with no gene match: 6. The CDR3 has 15 amino acids. Germline lookup yields CDR1 MGHRA and CDR2 YSYEKL. The CDR3 sequence: CASSQGGQDLYGYTF. CDR3 nucleotides: TGCGCCAGCAGCCAAGGTGGACAGGACCTCTATGGCTACACCTTC.

This clone has only one observation. This sequence joins TRBV4-1 and TRBJ2-2; the match to TRBD2 covers 13 bases. Per germline, CDR1 MGHRA and CDR2 YSYEKL. The V and J ends lost 1 base and 10 bases, in that order; junction bases with no gene match: 9. CDR3 length equals 17 residues. CDR3 sequence: CASSQARTSGSIEELFF. CDR3 in DNA: TGCGCCAGCAGCCAAGCCCGGACTAGCGGGAGTATCGAGGAGCTGTTTTTT.

The gene calls are TRBV29-1 and TRBJ2-5, with a tentative D call TRBD1 (5 bases). Trimming left V 4 bases short and J 5 bases short, with 11 bases between. Germline CDR1 SQVTM, CDR2 ANQGSEA. The CDR3 is 12 residues long. The CDR3 region has the DNA TGCAGCGTTGTAAGGGGTGGTGAGACCCAGTACTTC. It yields the protein CSVVRGGETQYF.

The rearrangement joins TRBV10-3 to TRBJ2-4; either TRBD1 or TRBD2 may fit D (5 bases each). The CDR3 extends over 14 amino acids. From germline, CDR1 is ENHRY and CDR2 SYGVKD. The V gene lost 5 bases and the J gene lost 8 bases, with 16 bases spanning the gap. CDR3 DNA: TGTGCCATCAGTCCGGGACCCCAAAGGCACATTCAGTACTTC. This encodes CAISPGPQRHIQYF.

The rearrangement joins TRBV7-2 to TRBJ2-1, with D unclear. Germline values: CDR1 SGHTA, CDR2 FQGNSA. The CDR3 has 14 amino acids. V was trimmed by 2 bases and J by 4 bases, leaving 9 bases between them. The CDR3 sequence is CASSLLPAYNEQFF. The DNA of the CDR3 is TGTGCCAGCAGCTTACTCCCCGCGTACAATGAGCAGTTCTTC.

The rearrangement uses TRBV5-5 and TRBJ2-6, with TRBD1 identical over 9 bases. The trim removed 5 bases at V and 0 bases at J, leaving 6 bases unmatched. CDR1 is SGHKS and CDR2 is YYEKEE in the germline V gene (reference sequence). The CDR3 totals 17 residues. This CDR3 is CASRAGTGTSGANVLTF. For the CDR3, the DNA is TGTGCCAGCAGAGCTGGGACAGGGACCTCTGGGGCCAACGTCCTGACTTTC. Full variable domain (rest looked up from reference TRBV5-5 and TRBJ2-6): DAGVTQSPTHLIKTRGQQVTLRCSPISGHKSVSWYQQVLGQGPQFIFQYYEKEERGRGNFPDRFSARQFPNYSSELNVNALLLGDSALYLCASRAGTGTSGANVLTFGAGSRLTVL.

This clone has a handful of counts. This chain links TRBV30 with TRBJ1-5; D remains unclear. The germline V gene encodes CDR1 GTSNPN and CDR2 SVGIG (reference sequence). The CDR3 runs to 13 residues. The V end was cut by 4 bases, the J end by 0 bases, with 7 bases between. The CDR3 region has the DNA TGTGCCTGGAACATAAATAGCAATCAGCCCCAGCATTTT. This codes for CAWNINSNQPQHF.

J is TRBJ2-7 and V is TRBV25-1, with 7 bases aligning to TRBD1. From germline, CDR1 is MGHDK and CDR2 SYGVNS. This CDR3 spans 14 amino acids. V shed 6 bases and J 4 bases; nucleotides not matched to a gene: 9. The CDR3 sequence is CASRDRAGTYEQYF. For the CDR3, the DNA is TGTGCCAGCAGAGACAGGGCCGGGACATACGAGCAGTACTTC.

The chain has TRBV6-5 and TRBJ1-2, with 7 bases matching TRBD1. V was clipped by 5 bases and J by 3 bases; unmatched bases: 6. The CDR3 contains 14 residues. Germline assignment: CDR1 MNHEY and CDR2 SVGAGI. The CDR3 DNA reads as TGTGCCAGCAGTCGCAAACAGGGGTACTATGGCTACACCTTC. Its translation: CASSRKQGYYGYTF.

The chain is built from TRBV7-2 and TRBJ1-3, with D tentatively TRBD1 (5 bases). V shed 4 bases and J shed 2 bases, with 21 bases lying between them. This CDR3 region has 18 residues. Germline assignment: CDR1 SGHTA and CDR2 FQGNSA. Here the CDR3 reads CASSSPVWGGRTGNTIYF. DNA of the CDR3: TGTGCCAGCAGCTCCCCTGTGTGGGGGGGAAGGACTGGAAACACCATATATTTT.

The rearrangement links TRBV12-3 or TRBV12-4 to TRBJ2-2; perhaps TRBD1 as D (6 bases). This CDR3 has 12 amino acids. V was shortened by 7 bases and J by 4 bases, with 7 bases between the two germline ends. The DNA of the CDR3 is TGTGCCAGCACAGGGGCCACCGGGGAGCTGTTTTTT. As protein: CASTGATGELFF.

The chain carries TRBV30 and TRBJ2-7; D is perhaps TRBD1 (6 bases). The CDR3 sequence is 14 residues long. V was trimmed by 2 bases and J by 2 bases, leaving 13 bases between them. CDR1 is GTSNPN and CDR2 is SVGIG in the germline V gene (reference sequence). The CDR3 nucleotides are TGTGCCTGGAGTAAAAAGGCAGGGGCCTACGAGCAGTACTTC. It codes for CAWSKKAGAYEQYF.

The chain uses TRBV5-6 and TRBJ1-6; tentatively, D is TRBD1 (5 bases). V was pared by 7 bases and J by 4 bases, with 9 bases between. Germline V lookup: CDR1 SGHDT, CDR2 YYEEEE. CDR3 length equals 13 residues. The CDR3, as DNA: TGTGCCAGCTCGGGGGATTATAATTCACCCCTCCACTTT. It yields the protein CASSGDYNSPLHF.

This chain joins TRBV5-4 and TRBJ2-7; 9 nucleotides match TRBD1. V was clipped by 7 bases and J by 6 bases; unmatched bases: 11. The CDR3 extends over 14 amino acids. CDR1 is SGHNT and CDR2 is YYREEE in the germline V gene (reference sequence). This CDR3 is CASRGQGLGGEQYF. CDR3 DNA sequence: TGTGCCAGCCGAGGACAGGGGCTTGGAGGCGAGCAGTACTTC.

The genes are TRBV25-1 and TRBJ1-2; D might be TRBD1 (5 bases). The CDR3 covers 16 residues. Trimming cost V 2 bases and J 4 bases, with 17 bases left between them. CDR1 is MGHDK and CDR2 is SYGVNS in the germline V gene. CDR3 DNA sequence: TGTGCCAGCAGTGAAACAGGCCGCCCGGGGAGCTATGGCTACACCTTC. Translating gives CASSETGRPGSYGYTF.

J is TRBJ1-1 and V is TRBV7-2; no definite D call. This CDR3 has 12 residues. CDR1 and CDR2 from the germline V gene are SGHTA and FQGNSA. The ends were cut back, 1 base at V and 11 bases at J, with 11 bases in the middle. CDR3 DNA: TGTGCCAGCAGCTTAGGACAAGGAGTTGCTTTCTTT. This gives the protein CASSLGQGVAFF.

V usage is TRBV9 and J usage is TRBJ2-1, with D perhaps matching TRBD1 (5 bases). The V and J ends lost 2 bases and 5 bases respectively, with 11 bases between them. The CDR3 length is 14 residues. The germline gives CDR1 SGDLS, CDR2 YYNGEE. This chain's CDR3 is CASSVLETDNEQFF. The CDR3 DNA sequence: TGTGCCAGCAGCGTGCTGGAGACAGACAATGAGCAGTTCTTC.

The chain links TRBV18 to TRBJ2-7; D might be TRBD2 (5 bases). Germline lookup yields CDR1 KGHSH and CDR2 LQKENI. Trimming shortened V by 6 bases and J by 0 bases, and 18 bases separated the two germline ends. The length of the CDR3 is 16 residues. For the CDR3, the DNA is TGTGCCAGCTCGCCGAGATCTCGGGGTCTCTCCTACGAGCAGTACTTC. Translating gives CASSPRSRGLSYEQYF.

The chain uses TRBV24-1 and TRBJ2-1; TRBD2 is a possible D gene (7 bases). This CDR3 is 15 amino acids long. The germline CDR1 and CDR2 sequences are KGHDR and SFDVKD. V lost 10 bases and J lost 3, with 18 bases in between. CDR3 loop: CATFGGGSFYNEQFF. The CDR3 DNA reads as TGTGCCACATTCGGCGGGGGCTCCTTCTACAATGAGCAGTTCTTC.

J is TRBJ1-3 and V is TRBV3-1 (or the pseudogene TRBV3-2); 7 positions agree with TRBD1. The CDR3 length is 14 residues. The ends lost 5 bases at V and 2 bases at J; junction bases unmatched: 3. Germline V lookup: CDR1 LGHDT, CDR2 YNNKEL (reference sequence). The CDR3 region has the DNA TGTGCCAGCAGCTGGCAGGGGGCTGGAAACACCATATATTTT. Its translation is CASSWQGAGNTIYF.

The CDR3 sequence is CSVGTGDTEAFF. In DNA form, the CDR3 reads TGCAGCGTAGGGACAGGGGACACTGAAGCTTTCTTT. The rearrangement joins TRBV29-1 to TRBJ1-1; 10 bases align to TRBD1. The CDR3 runs to 12 residues. The V gene end was trimmed by 6 bases and the J gene end by 3 bases; junction bases not matched to a gene: 1. CDR1 is SQVTM and CDR2 is ANQGSEA in the germline V gene.

The gene calls are TRBV9 and TRBJ2-3, with D possibly being TRBD2 (6 bases). The germline gives CDR1 SGDLS, CDR2 YYNGEE. This CDR3 contains 16 residues. Trimming cost V 3 bases and J 0 bases, with 14 bases left between them. DNA of the CDR3: TGTGCCAGCAGCGCCCACCCAGCGGGCAGCACAGATACGCAGTATTTT. The encoded protein is CASSAHPAGSTDTQYF. Together with reference TRBV9 and TRBJ2-3, the CDR3 gives the full variable domain: DSGVTQTPKHLITATGQRVTLRCSPRSGDLSVYWYQQSLDQGLQFLIQYYNGEERAKGNILERFSAQQFPDLHSELNLSSLELGDSALYFCASSAHPAGSTDTQYFGPGTRLTVL.

The V call is TRBV7-9, the J call TRBJ2-1; 9 bases are a match to TRBD1. J was trimmed by 15 bases and V by 1 base; bases with no gene match: 1. The germline V gene has CDR1 SEHNR and CDR2 FQNEAQ (reference sequence). The CDR3 consists of 11 residues. The DNA of the CDR3 is TGTGCCAGCAGCTTAGGGGGACAGGGGTTCTTC. Encoded protein: CASSLGGQGFF.

In its sample, this clone was seen a few times. V and J are TRBV11-3 and TRBJ2-1; D gene uncertain. The V gene lost 0 bases and the J gene lost 0 bases, with 12 bases spanning the gap. Germline assignment: CDR1 SGHNT and CDR2 YENEEA. CDR3 length: 17 amino acids. The CDR3, as DNA: TGTGCCAGCAGCTTAGAATGGCAGCCCAGCTCCTACAATGAGCAGTTCTTC. Its translation: CASSLEWQPSSYNEQFF.

The V call is TRBV4-2, the J call TRBJ2-7; 9 bases line up with TRBD1. The ends lost 4 bases at V and 3 bases at J; junction bases unmatched: 7. This CDR3 has 15 residues. Germline-derived CDR1 and CDR2 are LGHNA and YNFKEQ. CDR3 DNA: TGTGCCAGCAGCCTCGCCCGACAGGGGGTCTACGAGCAGTACTTC. It specifies CASSLARQGVYEQYF.

The chain has TRBV19 and TRBJ2-3; 14 nucleotides align to TRBD2. This CDR3 has 16 amino acids. The junction had 5 bases not matched to a gene; V was cut back by 7 bases and J by 2 bases. Germline CDR1 and CDR2: LNHDA and SQIVND (reference sequence). The CDR3 region has the DNA TGTGCCAGTAATGGACTAGCGGGGGGCCCCACAGATACGCAGTATTTT. Its protein is CASNGLAGGPTDTQYF.